This TCR beta chain is from a study of CD8 T cells in Susac syndrome. The germline gives CDR1 LGHDT, CDR2 YNNKEL (reference sequence). Trimming left V 2 bases short and J 0 bases short, with 14 bases between. The CDR3 is 17 amino acids. Reverse transcription of roughly 0.5 to 1 ug RNA was carried out with random hexamers. Amplification of TCR beta CDR3 across 54 Vbeta and 13 Jbeta was performed with immunoSEQ multiplex PCR. TCRdb re-called the immunoSEQ multiplex PCR reads through MiXCR, storing one row per CDR3 protein. This table has 200,000 or so distinct CDR3 sequences, around 96% appearing once. The V call is TRBV3-1, the J call TRBJ2-1; D could derive from TRBD1 or TRBD2 (5 bases each). This receptor was taken from a human donor with multiple sclerosis. Specimen: CD4+ T cells from PBMCs. CDR3 protein: CASSQYHGASSYNEQFF. CDR3 DNA: TGTGCCAGCAGCCAATATCACGGGGCAAGCTCCTACAATGAGCAGTTCTTC.